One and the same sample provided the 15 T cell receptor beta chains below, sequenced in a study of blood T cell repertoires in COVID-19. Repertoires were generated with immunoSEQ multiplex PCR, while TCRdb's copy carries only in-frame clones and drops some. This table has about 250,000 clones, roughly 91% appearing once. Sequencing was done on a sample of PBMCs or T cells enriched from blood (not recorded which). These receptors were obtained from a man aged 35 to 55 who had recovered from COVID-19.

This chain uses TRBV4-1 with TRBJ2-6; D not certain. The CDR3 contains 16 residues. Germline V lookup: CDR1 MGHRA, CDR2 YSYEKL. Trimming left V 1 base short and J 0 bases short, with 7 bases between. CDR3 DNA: TGCGCCAGCAGCCAAGGAGAGCTCTCTGGGGCCAACGTCCTGACTTTC. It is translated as CASSQGELSGANVLTF.

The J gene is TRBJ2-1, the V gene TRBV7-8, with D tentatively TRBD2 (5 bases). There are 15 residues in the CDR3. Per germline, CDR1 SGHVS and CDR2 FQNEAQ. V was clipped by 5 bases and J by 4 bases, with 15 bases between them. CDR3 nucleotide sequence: TGTGCCAGCAGCCTACTCTCGACGGGGTACAATGAGCAGTTCTTC. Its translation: CASSLLSTGYNEQFF. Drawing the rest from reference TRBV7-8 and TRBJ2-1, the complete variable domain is GAGVSQSPRYKVAKRGQDVALRCDPISGHVSLFWYQQALGQGPEFLTYFQNEAQLDKSGLPSDRFFAERPEGSVSTLKIQRTQQEDSAVYLCASSLLSTGYNEQFFGPGTRLTVL.

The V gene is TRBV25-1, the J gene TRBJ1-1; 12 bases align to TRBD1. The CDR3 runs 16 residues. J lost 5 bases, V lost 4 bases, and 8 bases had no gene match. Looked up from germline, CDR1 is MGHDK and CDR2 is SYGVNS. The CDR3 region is CASSVRDRGRETEAFF. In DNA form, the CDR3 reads TGTGCCAGCAGTGTACGGGACAGGGGGCGCGAAACTGAAGCTTTCTTT.

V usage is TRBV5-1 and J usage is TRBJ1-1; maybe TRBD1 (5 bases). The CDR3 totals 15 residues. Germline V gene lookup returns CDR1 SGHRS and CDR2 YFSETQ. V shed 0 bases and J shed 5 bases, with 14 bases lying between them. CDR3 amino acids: CASSLDRGGRTEAFF. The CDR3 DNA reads TGCGCCAGCAGCTTGGATAGGGGAGGTAGGACTGAAGCTTTCTTT.

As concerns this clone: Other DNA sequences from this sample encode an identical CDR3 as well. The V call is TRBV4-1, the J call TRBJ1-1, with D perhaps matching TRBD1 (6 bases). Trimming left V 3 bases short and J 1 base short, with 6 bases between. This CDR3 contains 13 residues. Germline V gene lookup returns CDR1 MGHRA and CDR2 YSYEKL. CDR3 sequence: CASSQDRNTEAFF. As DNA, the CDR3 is TGCGCCAGCAGCCAGGACAGGAACACTGAAGCTTTCTTT.

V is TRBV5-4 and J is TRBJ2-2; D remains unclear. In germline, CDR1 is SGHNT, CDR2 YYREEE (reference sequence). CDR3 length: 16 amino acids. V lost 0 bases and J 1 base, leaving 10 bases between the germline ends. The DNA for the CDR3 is TGTGCCAGCAGCTTGGGAGGCTTGGGGAACACCGGGGAGCTGTTTTTT. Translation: CASSLGGLGNTGELFF.

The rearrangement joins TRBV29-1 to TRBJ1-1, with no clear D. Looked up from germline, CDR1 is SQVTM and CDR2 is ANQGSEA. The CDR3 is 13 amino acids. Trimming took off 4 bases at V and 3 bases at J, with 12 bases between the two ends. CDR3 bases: TGCAGCGTTGCCCCCCTCGGGGACACTGAAGCTTTCTTT. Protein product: CSVAPLGDTEAFF.

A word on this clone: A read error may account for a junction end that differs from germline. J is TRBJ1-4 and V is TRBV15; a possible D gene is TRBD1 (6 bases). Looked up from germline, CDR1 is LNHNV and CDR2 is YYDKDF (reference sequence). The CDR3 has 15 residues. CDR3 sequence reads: CATSRDRTGIGAKRF. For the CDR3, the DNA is TGTGCCACCAGCAGAGATCGAACAGGGATTGGTGCCAAACGTTTT.

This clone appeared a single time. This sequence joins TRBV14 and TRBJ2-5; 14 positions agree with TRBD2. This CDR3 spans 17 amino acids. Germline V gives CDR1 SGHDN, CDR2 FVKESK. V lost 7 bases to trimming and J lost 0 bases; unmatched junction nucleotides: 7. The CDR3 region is CASTPRGLAGDQETQYF. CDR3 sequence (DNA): TGTGCCAGCACCCCCCGGGGACTAGCGGGGGACCAAGAGACCCAGTACTTC. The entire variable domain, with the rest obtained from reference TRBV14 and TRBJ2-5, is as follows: EAGVTQFPSHSVIEKGQTVTLRCDPISGHDNLYWYRRVMGKEIKFLLHFVKESKQDESGMPNNRFLAERTGGTYSTLKVQPAELEDSGVYFCASTPRGLAGDQETQYFGPGTRLLVL.

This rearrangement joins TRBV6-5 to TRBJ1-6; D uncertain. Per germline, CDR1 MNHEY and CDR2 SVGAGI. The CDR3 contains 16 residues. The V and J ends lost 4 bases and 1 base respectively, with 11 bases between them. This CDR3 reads CASSFTGRSYNSPLHF. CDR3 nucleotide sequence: TGTGCCAGCAGTTTTACGGGAAGGTCCTATAATTCACCCCTCCACTTT.

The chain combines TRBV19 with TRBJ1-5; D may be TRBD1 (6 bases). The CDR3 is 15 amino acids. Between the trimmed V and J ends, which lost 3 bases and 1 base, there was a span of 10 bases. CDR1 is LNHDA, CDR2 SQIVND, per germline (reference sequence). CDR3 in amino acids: CASSIATGSNQPQHF. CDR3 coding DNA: TGTGCCAGTAGTATCGCGACAGGAAGCAATCAGCCCCAGCATTTT.

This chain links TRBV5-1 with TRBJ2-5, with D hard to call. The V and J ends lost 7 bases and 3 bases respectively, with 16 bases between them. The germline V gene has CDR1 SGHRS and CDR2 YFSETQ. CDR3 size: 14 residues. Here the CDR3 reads CASARVDREETQYF. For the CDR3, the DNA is TGCGCCAGCGCTCGGGTAGACCGAGAAGAGACCCAGTACTTC.

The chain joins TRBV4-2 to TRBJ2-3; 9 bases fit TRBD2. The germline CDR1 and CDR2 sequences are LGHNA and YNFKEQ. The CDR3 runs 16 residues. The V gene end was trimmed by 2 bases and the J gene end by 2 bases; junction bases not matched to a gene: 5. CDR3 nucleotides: TGTGCCAGCAGCCAATTAGCGGGAGAGGTCACAGATACGCAGTATTTT. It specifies CASSQLAGEVTDTQYF.

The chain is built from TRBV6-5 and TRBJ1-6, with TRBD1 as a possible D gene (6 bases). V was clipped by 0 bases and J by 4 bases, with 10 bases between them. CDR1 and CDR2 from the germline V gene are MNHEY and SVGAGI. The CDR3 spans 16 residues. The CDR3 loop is CASSYSPTGYNSPLHF. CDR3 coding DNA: TGTGCCAGCAGTTACTCCCCAACAGGGTATAATTCACCCCTCCACTTT.

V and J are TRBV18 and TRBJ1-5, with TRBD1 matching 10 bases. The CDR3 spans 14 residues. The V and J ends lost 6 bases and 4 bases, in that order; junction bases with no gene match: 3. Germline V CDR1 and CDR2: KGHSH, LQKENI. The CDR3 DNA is TGTGCCAGCTCCGGGACAGGGGTAAATCAGCCCCAGCATTTT. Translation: CASSGTGVNQPQHF.